Listed here are 18 T cell receptor beta chains from one sample, sequenced in a study of cytomegalovirus exposure and HLA in healthy donors. The study ran its PCR with 60 Vbeta and 13 Jbeta primers. TCRdb's table, derived via immunoSEQ multiplex PCR, lists solely in-frame clones and lacks some. The table for this sample gives under 150,000 clones. The sequenced material came from PBMCs. The source is an older woman in good health and CMV-seronegative.

This chain links TRBV27 with TRBJ1-1; perhaps TRBD1 as D (6 bases). V lost 6 bases, J lost 2 bases, and 16 bases lay in between. CDR1 is MNHEY, CDR2 SMNVEV, per germline (reference sequence). The CDR3 totals 15 residues. In DNA form, the CDR3 reads TGTGCCAGCAGAACACGGGGGGCTTCCAACACTGAAGCTTTCTTT. This gives the protein CASRTRGASNTEAFF.

The gene calls are TRBV2 and TRBJ2-2, with 8 bases identical to TRBD1. The CDR3 consists of 16 residues. CDR1 and CDR2 (germline): SNHLY, FYNNEI. Losses at the gene ends were 1 base for V and 0 bases for J; bases not matched to a gene: 1. The CDR3 DNA is TGTGCCAGCAGTGAAGTGACAGGGGCGAACACCGGGGAGCTGTTTTTT. Protein product: CASSEVTGANTGELFF.

The chain recombines TRBV6-1 with TRBJ2-7; no clear D. The CDR3 totals 17 residues. The germline V and J ends were trimmed by 0 bases and 0 bases, with 15 bases remaining between them. CDR1 and CDR2 from the germline V gene are MNHNS and SASEGT. Here the CDR3 DNA reads TGTGCCAGCAGTGAAGCGCTGTTTCAAGCATCCTCCTACGAGCAGTACTTC. It specifies CASSEALFQASSYEQYF.

The CDR3 DNA is TGTGCCAGCAGCCCCACTGGGAGGGATAGGAATGAGCAGTTCTTC. Amino acids: CASSPTGRDRNEQFF. The genes are TRBV6-6 and TRBJ2-1; 7 bases match TRBD2. The trim removed 6 bases at V and 7 bases at J, leaving 12 bases unmatched. The germline V gene has CDR1 MNHNY and CDR2 SVGAGI (reference sequence). This CDR3 is 15 amino acids long.

The chain joins TRBV27 to TRBJ1-1; no firm D call. The CDR3 is made up of 15 amino acids. The germline V and J ends were trimmed by 1 base and 1 base, with 10 bases remaining between them. Germline CDR1 MNHEY, CDR2 SMNVEV (reference sequence). The CDR3 DNA is TGTGCCAGCAGTTTATACGGAGGTTCGAACACTGAAGCTTTCTTT. It codes for CASSLYGGSNTEAFF.

The chain uses TRBV29-1 and TRBJ2-7; a weak D match, TRBD2 (6 bases). V was trimmed by 6 bases and J by 7 bases, leaving 13 bases between them. The CDR3 is made up of 11 amino acids. Germline CDR1 SQVTM, CDR2 ANQGSEA. The CDR3 nucleotides are TGCAGCGTGTCGGTGGGACTGGAGCAGTACTTC. It codes for CSVSVGLEQYF.

The chain's CDR3 is CASSPRTSGNTDTQYF. The CDR3, as DNA: TGTGCCAGCTCACCACGGACTAGCGGGAACACAGATACGCAGTATTTT. The chain links TRBV18 to TRBJ2-3, with 12 bases that match TRBD2. Germline assignment: CDR1 KGHSH and CDR2 LQKENI. The ends lost 1 base at V and 2 bases at J; junction bases unmatched: 1. This CDR3 contains 16 residues.

This sequence joins TRBV7-9 and TRBJ2-7, with 8 bases lining up with TRBD1. Per the germline V gene, CDR1 is SEHNR and CDR2 is FQNEAQ (reference sequence). CDR3 length: 17 amino acids. Trimming cost V 4 bases and J 6 bases; bases outside gene matches: 17. CDR3 protein: CASSSQFRGQGRGEQYF. The CDR3 nucleotides are TGTGCCAGCAGCTCTCAATTTCGAGGACAGGGAAGGGGCGAGCAGTACTTC.

This chain joins TRBV7-8 and TRBJ2-5, with D maybe TRBD2 (5 bases). The CDR3 sequence is 17 residues long. With 2 bases removed from V and 2 bases from J, the gap between germline ends came to 18 bases. Germline V gene lookup returns CDR1 SGHVS and CDR2 FQNEAQ. CDR3 amino acids: CASSLRPGGRPQETQYF. DNA of the CDR3: TGTGCCAGCAGCTTACGCCCGGGTGGGAGACCGCAAGAGACCCAGTACTTC. The full variable domain, its missing parts supplied by reference TRBV7-8 and TRBJ2-5, is GAGVSQSPRYKVAKRGQDVALRCDPISGHVSLFWYQQALGQGPEFLTYFQNEAQLDKSGLPSDRFFAERPEGSVSTLKIQRTQQEDSAVYLCASSLRPGGRPQETQYFGPGTRLLVL.

The chain recombines TRBV9 with TRBJ2-7; 7 nucleotides agree with TRBD2. V trimming: 3 bases; J trimming: 3 bases; junction bases outside the gene matches: 9. Germline lookup yields CDR1 SGDLS and CDR2 YYNGEE. The CDR3 runs to 15 residues. CDR3 sequence reads: CASSADLGGGYEQYF. The CDR3, as DNA: TGTGCCAGCAGCGCCGACTTGGGCGGGGGCTACGAGCAGTACTTC.

V gene TRBV10-1 combines with J gene TRBJ2-7; no definite D call. This CDR3 has 14 amino acids. In germline, CDR1 is WNHNN, CDR2 SYGVQD (reference sequence). Trimming took 3 bases from V and 0 from J, leaving 9 bases between them. The CDR3 DNA reads TGCGCCAGCAGTGATGGCATCAGCTCCTACGAGCAGTACTTC. Its translation: CASSDGISSYEQYF.

The chain is built from TRBV29-1 and TRBJ2-7; D is unresolved. Trimming pared 4 bases from V and 2 bases from J, leaving 6 bases between. Germline V lookup: CDR1 SQVTM, CDR2 ANQGSEA. The CDR3 consists of 11 residues. This CDR3 is CSVVTTYEQYF. Written as DNA, the CDR3 is TGCAGCGTTGTGACAACCTACGAGCAGTACTTC.

The rearrangement links TRBV5-1 to TRBJ2-3; 9 nucleotides match TRBD2. After removal of 7 bases from V and 0 bases from J, the junction contained 9 bases not matched to a gene. The CDR3 loop spans 16 amino acids. The germline gives CDR1 SGHRS, CDR2 YFSETQ. DNA of the CDR3: TGCGCCAGCTCCGAGGGAGCGGGAGGAAGCACAGATACGCAGTATTTT. It encodes CASSEGAGGSTDTQYF.

CDR3 region: CASSLAWPASNQPQHF. The CDR3 DNA sequence: TGTGCCAGCAGCTTAGCGTGGCCTGCAAGCAATCAGCCCCAGCATTTT. The J gene is TRBJ1-5, the V gene TRBV7-2; D is unclear. Germline CDR1 SGHTA, CDR2 FQGNSA. V was shortened by 0 bases and J by 1 base, with 10 bases between the two germline ends. CDR3 length: 16 residues.

The rearrangement links TRBV28 to TRBJ1-5, with TRBD1 matching over 7 bases. The CDR3 sequence is 15 residues long. V lost 8 bases and J lost 0; bases outside the gene matches: 7. Germline values: CDR1 MDHEN, CDR2 SYDVKM. CDR3 residues: CASFQQGISNQPQHF. In DNA form, the CDR3 reads TGTGCCAGCTTTCAACAGGGGATTAGCAATCAGCCCCAGCATTTT.

The V call is TRBV7-9, the J call TRBJ1-1; 9 bases fit TRBD1. This CDR3 is built from 15 residues. Germline V gene lookup returns CDR1 SEHNR and CDR2 FQNEAQ (reference sequence). Trimming at V came to 5 bases and at J to 4 bases, leaving 8 bases not matched to a gene. The CDR3 DNA sequence: TGTGCCAGCAGCATCGGGACAGGGCGGAGCACTGAAGCTTTCTTT. Its protein product is CASSIGTGRSTEAFF.

The chain combines TRBV4-1 with TRBJ1-6; D gene unclear. V was shortened by 6 bases and J by 7 bases, with 22 bases between the two germline ends. The germline gives CDR1 MGHRA, CDR2 YSYEKL. The length of the CDR3 is 17 residues. CDR3 sequence (DNA): TGCGCCAGCAGACAGCGGGATGCCCGGATGGGAAATTCACCCCTCCACTTT. It encodes CASRQRDARMGNSPLHF.

The J gene is TRBJ2-2, the V gene TRBV2, with TRBD1 identical over 11 bases. After removal of 8 bases from V and 8 bases from J, the junction contained 10 bases not matched to a gene. This CDR3 comprises 15 residues. Germline CDR1 and CDR2: SNHLY and FYNNEI. The CDR3 DNA sequence: TGTGCCAGCCAGGGACAGGGGGTCGGAAAAGGGGAGCTGTTTTTT. It translates to CASQGQGVGKGELFF.